This T cell receptor beta chain was recovered during a study of a mutant IDH1 vaccine in newly diagnosed glioma. Study at large: The timing of visit V12 was week 35, and that of visit V13 was week 47.

Here immunoSEQ multiplex PCR was the method, and the copy in TCRdb shows in-frame clones only, minus some. This table holds some 57,000 clones, around four fifths found once. With respect to this clone: Its target is unknown.

Time point of the sample: week 35, safety follow-up. Every single dose of the vaccine, 300 ug of mutant IDH1 20-mer peptide, came with topical imiquimod. The CDR3 spans 15 residues. The germline CDR1 and CDR2 sequences are LNHDA and SQIVND (reference sequence). Unmatched junction bases numbered 10, after V lost 6 bases and J lost 5 bases. Sequenced here: PBMCs, sampled from a glioma patient whose treatment included an IDH1 peptide vaccine. The source is a young woman with glioma. The gene calls are TRBV19 and TRBJ2-1; TRBD1 aligns across 7 bases. CDR3 sequence reads: CASRITGTANNEQFF. CDR3 sequence (DNA): TGTGCCAGTAGAATTACCGGGACAGCCAACAATGAGCAGTTCTTC.